This T cell receptor beta chain was captured by sequencing in a study of Ad26.COV2.S vaccination and SARS-CoV-2 variants. Background on the study: By the intramuscular route, Ad26.COV2.S was given once, or twice 56 days apart. Broader study findings: Placebo recipients trailed vaccine recipients in spike-specific TCR breadth.

The CDR3 extends over 16 amino acids. The germline V gene has CDR1 SGHDT and CDR2 YYEEEE. Trimming took 4 bases from V and 6 from J; bases not matched to a gene: 10. Points on this clone: Its antigen remains unidentified.

Libraries were prepared by immunoSEQ multiplex PCR; TCRdb keeps only in-frame clonotypes and omits some of them. The sample holds 350,000 to 450,000 clones, roughly 90% seen once. Treatment reported: approximately 18 received Ad26.COV2.S at low or high dose, single or two shots; five or six received placebo; per-sample allocation not given. Sampling was performed 63 days after the first vaccine or placebo injection. The individual, an adult aged 18-55 years, was a donor in Boston. Spike of the Wuhan-strain SARS-CoV-2 was expressed by an Ad26 vector, which formed the vaccine. This receptor was identified in a person between 18 and 65 years old who received the Ad26.COV2.S COVID-19 vaccine or a placebo. Sequences were derived from peripheral blood, sampled in a trial of Ad26.COV2.S vaccine versus placebo. This chain links TRBV5-6 with TRBJ2-1, with 10 nucleotides matching TRBD2. In DNA, the CDR3 is TGTGCCAGCAGCGAAGGAGCGGGGGGGCCCCTCAATGAGCAGTTCTTC. Amino acids: CASSEGAGGPLNEQFF.